This T cell receptor (beta chain) was recovered during a study of blood T cell repertoires in COVID-19. Repertoires were generated with immunoSEQ multiplex PCR, while TCRdb's copy carries only in-frame clones and drops some. The sample has about 210,000 clones, about 80% seen once. The V end lost 5 bases, the J end lost 9 bases, and 7 bases lay between the germline ends. This CDR3 has 10 amino acids. The receptor was isolated from a man aged 60 to 69 with acute or convalescent COVID-19. Material for sequencing was peripheral blood. The chain uses TRBV12-3 or TRBV12-4 and TRBJ1-1; D not certain. The CDR3 sequence is CASSPSKAFF. The CDR3 DNA is TGTGCCAGCAGTCCCTCTAAAGCTTTCTTT.